Each of the 17 T cell receptor beta chains below was sequenced from the same sample in a study of blood T cells in healthy people across ages (dated by TCRdb to between 2014 and 2017). Receptor amplification or capture employed 5' RACE. These reads were obtained on an Illumina HiSeq 2500. The second PCR ran for roughly 7 to 11 cycles and used a J-beta primer mix along with a sample-barcoded 5' primer. TCRdb redid the processing of the public reads, applying fastp at Q25 and MiXCR, and retained in-frame beta chains. Every CDR3 protein is listed once, alongside the most common genes and DNA of its rows. This sample is represented by 850,000 to 1,000,000 distinct CDR3 sequences; roughly 50% of them were singletons. The ten largest clones represent over 20% of the sample. Sequencing input: blood. The origin of the receptors is a woman aged 60-70 years in good health.

Of note for this clonotype: This may be a read error, as it is one base from a much larger clone. The chain uses TRBV12-3 or TRBV12-4 and TRBJ1-2, with TRBD1 matching over 8 bases. Trimming removed 6 bases from V and 5 bases from J; junction bases left unmatched: 11. The length of the CDR3 is 15 residues. CDR3: CASSLLPGQAYGYTF. The CDR3 DNA reads TGTGCCAGCAGCCTACTTCCGGGACAGGCGTATGGCTACACCTTC.

The V call is TRBV7-2, the J call TRBJ2-7; TRBD2 matches 15 bases. Germline V gene lookup returns CDR1 SGHTA and CDR2 FQGNSA. After removal of 2 bases from V and 7 bases from J, the junction contained 6 bases not matched to a gene. This CDR3 contains 16 residues. CDR3 region: CASSLRAGLAGGEQYF. The CDR3 DNA is TGTGCCAGCAGCTTACGCGCGGGACTAGCGGGAGGTGAGCAGTACTTC. The full variable domain, in which reference TRBV7-2 and TRBJ2-7 provide the parts outside the CDR3, is GAGVSQSPSNKVTEKGKDVELRCDPISGHTALYWYRQSLGQGLEFLIYFQGNSAPDKSGLPSDRFSAERTGGSVSTLTIQRTQQEDSAVYLCASSLRAGLAGGEQYFGPGTRLTVT.

This chain links TRBV5-1 with TRBJ1-5; 7 bases fit TRBD1. V dropped 8 bases and J dropped 3; count of bases not matched to a gene: 2. Germline V gives CDR1 SGHRS, CDR2 YFSETQ. CDR3 size: 12 residues. Here the CDR3 reads CARGTDNQPQHF. The CDR3 DNA is TGCGCCAGGGGGACAGACAATCAGCCCCAGCATTTT.

In its sample, this clonotype was seen once. The rearrangement uses TRBV7-6 and TRBJ2-5, with TRBD2 as a possible D gene (6 bases). V lost 2 bases and J 5 bases, leaving 18 bases between the germline ends. CDR1 and CDR2 (germline): SGHVS, FNYEAQ. The CDR3 consists of 16 residues. The CDR3 protein is CASSLTFGGLGETQYF. CDR3 in DNA: TGTGCCAGCAGCTTAACCTTCGGGGGATTAGGGGAGACCCAGTACTTC.

V and J are TRBV7-2 and TRBJ2-2; no reliable D call. Germline V gives CDR1 SGHTA, CDR2 FQGNSA. This CDR3 has 14 residues. V lost 3 bases, J lost 4 bases, and 9 bases lay in between. The chain's CDR3 is CASSFTSVTGELFF. The DNA for the CDR3 is TGTGCCAGCAGCTTTACCAGCGTCACCGGGGAGCTGTTTTTT.

This rearrangement joins TRBV3-1 to TRBJ2-4; a weak D match, TRBD2 (6 bases). There are 13 residues in the CDR3. The V end lost 3 bases, the J end lost 5 bases, and 8 bases lay between the germline ends. Germline V gene data show CDR1 as LGHDT and CDR2 as YNNKEL (reference sequence). The CDR3 protein is CASSHGGQNIQYF. The CDR3 DNA sequence: TGTGCCAGCAGCCACGGAGGGCAAAACATTCAGTACTTC.

V is TRBV5-1 and J is TRBJ1-1, with a possible D match to TRBD1 (5 bases). Trimming took 7 bases from V and 5 from J, leaving 18 bases between them. From germline, CDR1 is SGHRS and CDR2 YFSETQ. There are 14 residues in the CDR3. The CDR3 loop reads CASERGGSGTEAFF. CDR3 bases: TGCGCCAGCGAAAGGGGAGGCTCTGGAACTGAAGCTTTCTTT.

Note on this clonotype: The junction differs from germline at one of its ends, possibly a read error. The chain employs TRBV4-1 and TRBJ1-1; D perhaps matches TRBD1 (5 bases). The CDR3 spans 15 residues. The germline V gene has CDR1 MGHRA and CDR2 YSYEKL. CDR3 residues: CASSQSGQGNTEAFF. CDR3 nucleotide sequence: TGTGCCAGCAGCCAATCTGGGCAGGGAAACACTGAAGCTTTCTTT.

The chain carries TRBV30 and TRBJ1-4; D remains unclear. Between the trimmed V and J ends, which lost 2 bases and 7 bases, there was a span of 11 bases. Germline CDR1 and CDR2: GTSNPN and SVGIG (reference sequence). CDR3 size: 13 residues. DNA of the CDR3: TGTGCCTGGAGTACTGGTGGATCTGAAAAACTGTTTTTT. Translation gives CAWSTGGSEKLFF. Supplemented by reference TRBV30 and TRBJ1-4, the full variable domain reads SQTIHQWPATLVQPVGSPLSLECTVEGTSNPNLYWYRQAAGRGLQLLFYSVGIGQISSEVPQNLSASRPQDRQFILSSKKLLLSDSGFYLCAWSTGGSEKLFFGSGTQLSVL.

This chain joins TRBV5-1 and TRBJ2-5; 9 bases agree with TRBD2. J was trimmed by 4 bases and V by 2 bases; bases with no gene match: 9. The CDR3 has 16 residues. Germline V gene lookup returns CDR1 SGHRS and CDR2 YFSETQ. The CDR3 DNA sequence: TGCGCCAGCAGCTTTTCTGCGGGAGGGGGGATAGAGACCCAGTACTTC. Encoded protein: CASSFSAGGGIETQYF.

V gene TRBV9 combines with J gene TRBJ2-7; D is unresolved. This CDR3 spans 15 amino acids. Germline V gives CDR1 SGDLS, CDR2 YYNGEE. Trimming stripped 5 bases from V and 0 bases from J, with 15 bases between. CDR3: CASSSLPSSSYEQYF. In DNA, the CDR3 is TGTGCCAGCAGTTCACTTCCCTCCTCCTCCTACGAGCAGTACTTC.

The CDR3 DNA sequence: TGCAGTGCCACGACAGGGGGCGAGGAAAAACTGTTTTTT. Its translation: CSATTGGEEKLFF. The chain has TRBV20-1 and TRBJ1-4, with 10 positions matching TRBD1. V shed 6 bases, J shed 8 bases, and the junction held 6 bases outside the gene matches. Germline-derived CDR1 and CDR2 are DFQATT and SNEGSKA (reference sequence). CDR3 size: 13 residues.

The chain is built from TRBV4-1 and TRBJ2-7, with TRBD2 matching over 10 bases. The CDR3 runs to 16 residues. Losses at the gene ends were 1 base for V and 4 bases for J; bases not matched to a gene: 7. The germline gives CDR1 MGHRA, CDR2 YSYEKL. In DNA form, the CDR3 reads TGCGCCAGCAGCCAAGGAGAAGCGGGAGGGCGGTACGAGCAGTACTTC. Its translation: CASSQGEAGGRYEQYF.

This sequence joins TRBV5-1 and TRBJ1-2; D is uncertain. From germline, CDR1 is SGHRS and CDR2 YFSETQ. The CDR3 is made up of 15 amino acids. Trimming shortened V by 4 bases and J by 6 bases, and 19 bases separated the two germline ends. CDR3 in DNA: TGCGCCAGCAGCCAAATGATCGGGAGATGGAATGGCTACACCTTC. Its translation is CASSQMIGRWNGYTF.

This chain uses TRBV12-3 or TRBV12-4 with TRBJ2-7; 8 nucleotides agree with TRBD2. V lost 5 bases, J lost 5 bases, and 11 bases stayed unmatched. CDR3 length: 15 amino acids. Here the CDR3 reads CASSPSTSAGDEQYF. CDR3 DNA: TGTGCCAGCAGTCCCTCGACTAGCGCAGGCGACGAGCAGTACTTC.

Only a few counts were recorded for this clonotype. The J gene is TRBJ2-7, the V gene TRBV28, with 9 bases lining up with TRBD2. The J call may be wrong; the DNA end is better matched by TRBJ2-5. The CDR3 has 15 amino acids. Germline CDR1 reads MDHEN; CDR2 reads SYDVKM. CDR3 coding DNA: TGTGCCAGCAGTTTTGCTAGCGGGGATTTGGAGACCCAGTACTTC. Protein sequence: CASSFASGDLETQYF.

The rearrangement links TRBV7-9 to TRBJ1-3; D ambiguous. The CDR3 covers 10 residues. V lost 6 bases, J lost 8 bases, and 5 bases lay in between. Germline CDR1 SEHNR, CDR2 FQNEAQ (reference sequence). The CDR3 coding sequence is TGTGCCAGCAGATGGGACACCATATATTTT. It specifies CASRWDTIYF.